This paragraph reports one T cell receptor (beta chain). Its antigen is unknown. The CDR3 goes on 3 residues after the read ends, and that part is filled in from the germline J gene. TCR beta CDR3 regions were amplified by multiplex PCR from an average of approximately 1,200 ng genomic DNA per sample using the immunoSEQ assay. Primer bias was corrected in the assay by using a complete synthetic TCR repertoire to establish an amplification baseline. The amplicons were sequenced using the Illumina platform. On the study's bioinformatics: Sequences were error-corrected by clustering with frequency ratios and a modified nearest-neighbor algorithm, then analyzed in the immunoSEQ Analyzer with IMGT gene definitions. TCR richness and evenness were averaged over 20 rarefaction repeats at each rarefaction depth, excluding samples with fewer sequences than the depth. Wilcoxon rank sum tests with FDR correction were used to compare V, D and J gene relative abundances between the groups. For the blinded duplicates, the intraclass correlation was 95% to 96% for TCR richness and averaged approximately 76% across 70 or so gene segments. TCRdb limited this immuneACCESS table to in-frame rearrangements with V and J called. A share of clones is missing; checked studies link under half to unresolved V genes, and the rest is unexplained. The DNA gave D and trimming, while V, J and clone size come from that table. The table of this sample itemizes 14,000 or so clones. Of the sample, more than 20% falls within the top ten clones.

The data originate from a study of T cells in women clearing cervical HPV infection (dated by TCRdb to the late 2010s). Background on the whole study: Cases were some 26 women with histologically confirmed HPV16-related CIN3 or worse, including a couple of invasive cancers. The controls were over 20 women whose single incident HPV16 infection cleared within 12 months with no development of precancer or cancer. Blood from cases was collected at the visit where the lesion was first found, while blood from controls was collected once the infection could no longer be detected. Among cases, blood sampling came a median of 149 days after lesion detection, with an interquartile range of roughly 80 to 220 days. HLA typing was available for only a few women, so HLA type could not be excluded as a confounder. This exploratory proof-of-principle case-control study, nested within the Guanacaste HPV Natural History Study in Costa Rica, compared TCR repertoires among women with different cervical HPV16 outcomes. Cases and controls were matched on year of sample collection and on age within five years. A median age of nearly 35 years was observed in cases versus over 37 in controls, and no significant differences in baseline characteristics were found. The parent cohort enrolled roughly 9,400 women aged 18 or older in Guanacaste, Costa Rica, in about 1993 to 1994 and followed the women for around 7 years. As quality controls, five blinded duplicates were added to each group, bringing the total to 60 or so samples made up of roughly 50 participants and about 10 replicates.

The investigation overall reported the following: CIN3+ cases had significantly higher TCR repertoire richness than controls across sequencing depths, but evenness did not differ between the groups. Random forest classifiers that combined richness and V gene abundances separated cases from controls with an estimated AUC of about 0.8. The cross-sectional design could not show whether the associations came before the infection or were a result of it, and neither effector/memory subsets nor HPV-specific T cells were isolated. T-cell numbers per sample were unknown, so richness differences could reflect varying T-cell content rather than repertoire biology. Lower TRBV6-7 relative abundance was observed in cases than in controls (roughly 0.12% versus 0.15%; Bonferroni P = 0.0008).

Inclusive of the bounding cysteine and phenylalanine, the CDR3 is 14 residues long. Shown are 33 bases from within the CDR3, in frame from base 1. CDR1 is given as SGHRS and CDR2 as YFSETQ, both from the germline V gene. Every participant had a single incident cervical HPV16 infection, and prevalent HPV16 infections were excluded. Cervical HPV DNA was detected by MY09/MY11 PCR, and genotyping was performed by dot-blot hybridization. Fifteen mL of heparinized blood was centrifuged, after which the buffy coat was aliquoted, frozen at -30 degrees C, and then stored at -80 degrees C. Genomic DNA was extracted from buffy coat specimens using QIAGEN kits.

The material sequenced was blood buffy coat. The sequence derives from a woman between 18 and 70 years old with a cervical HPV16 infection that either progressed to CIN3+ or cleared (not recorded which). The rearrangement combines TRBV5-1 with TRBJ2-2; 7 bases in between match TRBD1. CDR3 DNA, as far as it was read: TGCGCCAGCAGGACAGGGACGGATAATGAAAAG. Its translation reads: CASRTGTDNEK. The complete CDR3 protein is CASRTGTDNEKLFF.